Listed here are 22 T cell receptor beta chains from one sample, sequenced in a study of Graves' ophthalmopathy and Graves' hyperthyroidism. RNA transcripts were the source from which TCR beta CDR3 regions were amplified. Second-round multiplex PCR came after first-round RT-PCR with HTBI primers. TCRdb redid the calling of the multiplex PCR reads with MiXCR, one entry per CDR3 protein. The sample holds more than 1,000,000 distinct CDR3 sequences; roughly 35% are singletons and the top ten take 11%. What was sequenced was peripheral blood or thyroid tissue (not recorded which). The receptors here all came from an adult man with Graves' hyperthyroidism.

This clonotype came up a few times. The J gene is TRBJ1-2, the V gene TRBV7-9; D possibly corresponds to TRBD1 (6 bases). The V end lost 6 bases, the J end lost 8 bases, and 16 bases lay between the germline ends. The CDR3 consists of 13 residues. Germline lookup yields CDR1 SEHNR and CDR2 FQNEAQ (reference sequence). The CDR3 nucleotides are TGTGCCAGCAGTAACAGCTTCCAGGGGGGCTACACCTTC. This sequence encodes CASSNSFQGGYTF.

The V and J genes are TRBV7-8 and TRBJ1-5; no firm D call. Germline CDR1 is SGHVS and CDR2 is FQNEAQ. V lost 5 bases and J lost 6, with 32 bases in between. This CDR3 region has 20 residues. The CDR3 sequence: CASSARNALVYRHRGQPQHF. CDR3 DNA: TGTGCCAGCAGCGCCCGTAACGCCCTGGTTTACCGGCATCGGGGTCAGCCCCAGCATTTT.

The chain couples TRBV7-2 to TRBJ1-1; D remains ambiguous. Per germline, CDR1 SGHTA and CDR2 FQGNSA. V was clipped by 5 bases and J by 11 bases, with 30 bases between them. The CDR3 has 17 amino acids. DNA for the CDR3: TGTGCCAGCAGCCTTATAAATGGTCGACCGGAGTGGTATGAGGCTTTCTTT. Its translation is CASSLINGRPEWYEAFF.

This sequence joins TRBV19 and TRBJ1-2, with 9 bases identical to TRBD1. The V segment lost 0 bases and the J segment 4 bases; nucleotides outside the gene matches: 3. The CDR3 is 15 amino acids. Germline assignment: CDR1 LNHDA and CDR2 SQIVND (reference sequence). The CDR3 bases are TGTGCCAGTAGTATAGACGCGACAGGGGGCTATGGCTACACCTTC. The encoded protein is CASSIDATGGYGYTF.

This clonotype was seen only a few times. The chain uses TRBV27 and TRBJ1-5; the D is unclear. The CDR3 is made up of 12 amino acids. With 0 bases removed from V and 11 bases from J, the gap between germline ends came to 8 bases. Germline-derived CDR1 and CDR2 are MNHEY and SMNVEV (reference sequence). The CDR3 nucleotides are TGTGCCAGCAGTTTATCCATAGAGGCCCAGCATTTT. Protein: CASSLSIEAQHF.

This clonotype showed up many times. J is TRBJ2-7 and V is TRBV12-3 or TRBV12-4; 9 nucleotides line up with TRBD1. With 6 bases clipped from V and 6 bases from J, the junction kept 9 bases outside the gene matches. The CDR3 totals 14 residues. CDR3 protein: CASRGQGFSAEQYF. The DNA of the CDR3 is TGTGCCAGCAGGGGACAGGGCTTTTCCGCCGAGCAGTACTTC.

This clonotype occurred a few times. The J gene is TRBJ2-7, the V gene TRBV4-1; TRBD1 matches 8 bases. CDR1 and CDR2 (germline): MGHRA, YSYEKL. The trim removed 2 bases at V and 5 bases at J, leaving 5 bases unmatched. CDR3 size: 14 residues. CDR3 in amino acids: CASSQIAGGDEQYF. DNA for the CDR3: TGCGCCAGCAGCCAAATCGCAGGGGGCGACGAGCAGTACTTC.

This clonotype was recorded a few times. The V call is TRBV10-3, the J call TRBJ2-3, with 10 nucleotides matching TRBD1. The V gene's germline CDR1 is ENHRY and CDR2 SYGVKD. The CDR3 length is 15 residues. Germline trimming cut 5 bases from V and 1 base from J; bases unmatched to any gene: 3. CDR3 sequence (DNA): TGTGCCATCAGTTCCGGGACAGGGGGCACAGATACGCAGTATTTT. It is translated as CAISSGTGGTDTQYF.

This clonotype was seen many times. The chain combines TRBV7-7 with TRBJ2-2; 7 bases are shared with TRBD2. CDR1 is SSHAT and CDR2 is FNYEAQ in the germline V gene (reference sequence). Trimming cost V 5 bases and J 4 bases; bases outside gene matches: 10. The CDR3 has 16 residues. Here the CDR3 DNA reads TGTGCCAGCAGCCTAGGTGGGCTAGCGGCCACCGGGGAGCTGTTTTTT. Amino acid sequence: CASSLGGLAATGELFF.

This clonotype was picked up a small number of times. The gene calls are TRBV10-3 and TRBJ1-5, with TRBD1 as a possible D gene (5 bases). CDR3 length: 17 amino acids. CDR1 and CDR2 (germline): ENHRY, SYGVKD. As DNA, the CDR3 is TGTGTGACCGATCTATTTAGCTTGGGACGGAACAATCAGCCCCAGCATTTT. The encoded protein is CVTDLFSLGRNNQPQHF.

This clonotype appeared many times. The CDR3: CASTEYSNQPQHF. The CDR3 bases are TGTGCCAGCACGGAGTATAGCAATCAGCCCCAGCATTTT. The rearrangement links TRBV2 to TRBJ1-5, with D unclear. Germline V gives CDR1 SNHLY, CDR2 FYNNEI. With 7 bases removed from V and 0 bases from J, the gap between germline ends came to 7 bases. This CDR3 has 13 amino acids.

In this sample, this clonotype turned up many times. The chain combines TRBV7-2 with TRBJ2-7; TRBD1 aligns across 7 bases. Looked up from germline, CDR1 is SGHTA and CDR2 is FQGNSA. Germline trimming cut 5 bases from V and 7 bases from J; bases unmatched to any gene: 8. The CDR3 sequence is 13 residues long. CDR3 region: CASSPGTAREQYF. The CDR3, as DNA: TGTGCCAGCAGCCCCGGGACAGCTCGGGAGCAGTACTTC.

The rearrangement links TRBV20-1 to TRBJ1-5; 9 bases match TRBD1. Trimming at V came to 0 bases and at J to 6 bases, leaving 12 bases not matched to a gene. CDR1 is DFQATT and CDR2 is SNEGSKA in the germline V gene (reference sequence). There are 17 residues in the CDR3. Here the CDR3 reads CSARDWRRTGAAQPQHF. DNA for the CDR3: TGCAGTGCTAGAGATTGGCGTCGGACAGGGGCCGCTCAGCCCCAGCATTTT.

In this sample, this clonotype turned up many times. This sequence joins TRBV20-1 and TRBJ1-6; D remains unclear. The CDR3 consists of 15 residues. Germline-derived CDR1 and CDR2 are DFQATT and SNEGSKA (reference sequence). With 2 bases removed from V and 0 bases from J, the gap between germline ends came to 8 bases. CDR3 loop: CSARILSSYNSPLHF. For the CDR3, the DNA is TGCAGTGCTAGAATCCTCAGCTCCTATAATTCACCCCTCCACTTT.

V and J are TRBV4-1 and TRBJ1-3; no firm D call. The CDR3 runs 16 residues. Germline CDR1 reads MGHRA; CDR2 reads YSYEKL. The ends were cut back, 2 bases at V and 4 bases at J, with 15 bases in the middle. DNA for the CDR3: TGCGCCAGCAGCCAAAGGAACGGAGCGTTGGGAAACACCATATATTTT. The encoded protein is CASSQRNGALGNTIYF.

In its sample, this clonotype was seen many times. The DNA of the CDR3 is TGTGCCAGCAGCGTAGGTCGCACCGGACTGAGTGACGGCTACACCTTC. It codes for CASSVGRTGLSDGYTF. The V and J genes are TRBV9 and TRBJ1-2; D is uncertain. The CDR3 totals 16 residues. The germline V and J ends were trimmed by 0 bases and 8 bases, with 20 bases remaining between them. CDR1 and CDR2 (germline): SGDLS, YYNGEE.

V gene TRBV10-3 combines with J gene TRBJ1-2; D is unresolved. Trimming removed 10 bases at V and 0 bases at J, with 18 bases between. CDR1 is ENHRY and CDR2 is SYGVKD in the germline V gene. The CDR3 runs to 15 residues. This CDR3 is CASSRSRPANYGYTF. The CDR3 DNA is TGTGCCAGCAGCAGGTCCAGACCAGCTAACTATGGCTACACCTTC.

This clonotype came up once. The V call is TRBV7-6, the J call TRBJ2-7; tentatively, D is TRBD1 (7 bases). The V end lost 0 bases, the J end lost 7 bases, and 16 bases lay between the germline ends. This CDR3 is built from 15 residues. CDR1 is SGHVS and CDR2 is FNYEAQ in the germline V gene. The CDR3 is CASSLAGGGTREQYF. CDR3 DNA sequence: TGTGCCAGCAGCTTAGCTGGAGGGGGCACGAGGGAGCAGTACTTC.

Notes on this clonotype: A much larger clone differs by one base, so this may be a read error. The chain links TRBV7-9 to TRBJ2-7, with D unclear. V gave up 7 bases and J gave up 0 bases, with 4 bases separating them. Germline CDR1 is SEHNR and CDR2 is FQNEAQ (reference sequence). CDR3 size: 11 residues. Written as DNA, the CDR3 is TGTGCCAGCATGAACTCCTACGAGCAGTACTTC. Amino acids: CASMNSYEQYF.

J is TRBJ1-5 and V is TRBV30; D is unresolved. CDR3 length equals 13 residues. Germline V gives CDR1 GTSNPN, CDR2 SVGIG (reference sequence). The V gene lost 1 base and the J gene lost 1 base, with 5 bases spanning the gap. The chain's CDR3 is CAWSGDSNQPQHF. The CDR3, as DNA: TGTGCCTGGAGTGGTGACAGCAATCAGCCCCAGCATTTT.

This sequence joins TRBV7-9 and TRBJ1-5; D remains ambiguous. CDR1 SEHNR and CDR2 FQNEAQ come from the germline V gene (reference sequence). This CDR3 has 17 residues. V shed 6 bases and J shed 9 bases, with 27 bases lying between them. CDR3 sequence reads: CASSYSSSVTVGLPQHF. CDR3 in DNA: TGTGCCAGCAGTTACTCGAGTTCAGTGACTGTGGGCTTGCCCCAGCATTTT.

This clonotype was counted a few times. A much larger clone lies one base from this, so it may be a read error. V and J are TRBV7-2 and TRBJ1-1; perhaps TRBD1 as D (5 bases). CDR3 length: 13 residues. Trimming cost V 3 bases and J 6 bases, with 11 bases left between them. Per germline, CDR1 SGHTA and CDR2 FQGNSA. Written as DNA, the CDR3 is TGTGCCAGCAGCTTGGACATCACCGCTGAAGCTTTCTTT. Translated, it gives CASSLDITAEAFF.